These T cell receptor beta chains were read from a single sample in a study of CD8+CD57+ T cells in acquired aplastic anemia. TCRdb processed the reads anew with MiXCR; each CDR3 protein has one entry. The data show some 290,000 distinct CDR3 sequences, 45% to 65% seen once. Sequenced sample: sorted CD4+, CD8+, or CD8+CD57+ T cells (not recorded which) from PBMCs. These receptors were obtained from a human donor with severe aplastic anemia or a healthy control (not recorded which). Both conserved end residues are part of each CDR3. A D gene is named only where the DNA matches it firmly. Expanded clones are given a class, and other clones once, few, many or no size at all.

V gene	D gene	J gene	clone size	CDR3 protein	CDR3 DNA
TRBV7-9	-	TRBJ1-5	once	CASSHTGSSNQPQHF	TGTGCCAGCAGCCATACAGGGTCTAGCAATCAGCCCCAGCATTTT
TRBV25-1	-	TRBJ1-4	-	CASRGDGEKLFF	TGTGCCAGCAGGGGGGATGGAGAAAAACTGTTTTTT
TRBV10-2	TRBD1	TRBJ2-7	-	CAGSDRQGVGGEQYF	TGCGCCGGCAGTGACAGACAGGGGGTCGGAGGCGAGCAGTACTTC
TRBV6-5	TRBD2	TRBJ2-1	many	CASGGDNEQFF	TGTGCCAGCGGGGGGGACAATGAGCAGTTCTTC
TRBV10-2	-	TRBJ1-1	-	CASSELWVLGAGTEAFF	TGCGCCAGCAGTGAGTTGTGGGTTCTCGGGGCTGGCACTGAAGCTTTCTTT
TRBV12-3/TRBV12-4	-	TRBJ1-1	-	CASSFRGVNEAFF	TGTGCCAGCAGTTTTAGGGGGGTTAATGAAGCTTTCTTT
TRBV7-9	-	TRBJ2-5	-	CASSQGDRLAKETQYF	TGCGCCAGCAGCCAAGGTGACCGGCTGGCCAAAGAGACCCAGTACTTC
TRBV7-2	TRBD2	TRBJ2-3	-	CASSLALAGGTDTQYF	TGTGCCAGCAGCTTAGCGCTAGCGGGGGGAACAGATACGCAGTATTTT
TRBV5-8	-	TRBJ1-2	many	CASSLEGNYGYTF	TGTGCCAGCAGCTTGGAGGGGAACTATGGCTACACCTTC
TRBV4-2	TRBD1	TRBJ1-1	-	CASSRSDRDPEAFF	TGTGCCAGCAGCCGCAGCGACAGGGACCCTGAAGCTTTCTTT
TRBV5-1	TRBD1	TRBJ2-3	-	CASSLAGTGGADTQYF	TGCGCCAGCAGCTTGGCCGGGACAGGGGGGGCAGATACGCAGTATTTT
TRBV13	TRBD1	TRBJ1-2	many	CASSLYPKTTGDGIYGYTF	TGTGCCAGCAGCTTATACCCAAAAACCACAGGGGACGGAATCTATGGCTACACCTTC
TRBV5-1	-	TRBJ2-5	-	CASSLARVLIGTQYF	TGCGCCAGCAGCTTGGCCAGGGTCCTGATAGGGACCCAGTACTTC
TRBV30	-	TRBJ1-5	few	CAWSRRGGNQPQHF	TGTGCCTGGAGCCGACGGGGGGGAAATCAGCCCCAGCATTTT
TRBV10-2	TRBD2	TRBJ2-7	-	CASSEWTSGYEQYF	TGCGCCAGCAGTGAGTGGACTAGCGGATACGAGCAGTACTTC
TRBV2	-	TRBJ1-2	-	CASSETLKGYYGYTF	TGTGCCAGCAGTGAAACTCTAAAGGGATACTATGGCTACACCTTC
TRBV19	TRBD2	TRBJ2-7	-	CASSSPGLAVEQYF	TGTGCCAGTAGTTCCCCGGGACTAGCGGTTGAGCAGTACTTC
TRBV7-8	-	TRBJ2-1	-	CASSLIWVADNEQFF	TGTGCCAGCAGCCTCATATGGGTAGCGGACAATGAGCAGTTCTTC
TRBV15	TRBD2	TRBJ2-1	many	CATSRDLAGLGAYNEQFF	TGTGCCACCAGCAGAGATCTAGCGGGGTTAGGGGCTTACAATGAGCAGTTCTTC
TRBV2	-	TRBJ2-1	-	CASSERTGYKGNEQFF	TGTGCCAGCAGTGAACGAACAGGGTATAAGGGGAATGAGCAGTTCTTC
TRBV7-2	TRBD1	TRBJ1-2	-	CASTKGGTEKYGYTF	TGTGCCAGCACCAAAGGGGGGACAGAGAAATATGGCTACACCTTC
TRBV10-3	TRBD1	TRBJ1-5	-	CAISERQGDQPQHF	TGTGCCATCAGTGAGAGACAGGGAGATCAGCCCCAGCATTTT
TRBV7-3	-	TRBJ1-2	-	CASSSSNGGGYGYTF	TGTGCCAGCAGCTCCTCTAACGGGGGCGGGTATGGCTACACCTTC
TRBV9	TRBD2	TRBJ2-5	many	CASSTSSGGAGETQYF	TGTGCCAGCAGCACCTCTAGCGGGGGGGCCGGGGAGACCCAGTACTTC
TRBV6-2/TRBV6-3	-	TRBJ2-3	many	CASSYWHSSTDTQYF	TGTGCCAGCAGTTATTGGCACTCAAGCACAGATACGCAGTATTTT
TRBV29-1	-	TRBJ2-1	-	CSVDENEQFF	TGCAGCGTTGACGAGAATGAGCAGTTCTTC
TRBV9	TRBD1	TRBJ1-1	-	CASSSRVTGGTEAFF	TGTGCCAGCAGTAGTCGGGTGACAGGGGGCACTGAAGCTTTCTTT
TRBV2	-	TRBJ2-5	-	CASVGLEKTQYF	TGTGCCAGCGTGGGCCTAGAGAAGACCCAGTACTTC
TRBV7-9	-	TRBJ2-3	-	CASSFRTYGSTDTQYF	TGTGCCAGCAGCTTCAGGACCTACGGAAGCACAGATACGCAGTATTTT
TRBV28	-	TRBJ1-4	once	CANSLVRLNEKLFF	TGTGCCAACAGTTTAGTGAGACTTAATGAAAAACTGTTTTTT
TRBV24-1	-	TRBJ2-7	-	CATSAPDSRRDEQYF	TGTGCCACCAGTGCCCCGGACTCTCGGCGTGACGAGCAGTACTTC
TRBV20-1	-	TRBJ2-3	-	CSARDNPTQYF	TGCAGTGCTAGAGATAATCCTACGCAGTATTTT
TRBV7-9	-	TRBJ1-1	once	CASSLEGIAEAFF	TGTGCCAGCAGCTTAGAGGGGATCGCTGAAGCTTTCTTT
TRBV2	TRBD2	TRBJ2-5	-	CASSDRSVAGEGETQYF	TGTGCCAGCAGTGATCGGTCGGTAGCGGGGGAAGGAGAGACCCAGTACTTC
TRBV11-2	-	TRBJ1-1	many	CASSLRTTGLNTEAFF	TGTGCCAGCAGCTTACGGACTACAGGGCTGAACACTGAAGCTTTCTTT
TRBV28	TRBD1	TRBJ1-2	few	CASSFAGGYGYTF	TGTGCCAGCAGTTTTGCAGGGGGCTATGGCTACACCTTC
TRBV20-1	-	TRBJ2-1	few	CSAVDGWNEQFF	TGCAGTGCTGTCGACGGGTGGAATGAGCAGTTCTTC
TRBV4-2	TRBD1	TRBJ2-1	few	CASSQEGTGLTYNAQFF	TGTGCCAGCAGCCAAGAAGGGACAGGGCTTACCTACAATGCGCAGTTCTTC
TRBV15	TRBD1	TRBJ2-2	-	CATSRATGVSSGELFF	TGTGCCACCAGCAGAGCGACAGGGGTATCGTCCGGGGAGCTGTTTTTT
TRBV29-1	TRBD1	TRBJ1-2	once	CSAGQGYYGYTF	TGCAGCGCAGGACAGGGGTACTATGGCTACACCTTC
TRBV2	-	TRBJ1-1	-	CASRNRAGETEAFF	TGTGCCAGCAGGAACAGAGCGGGGGAAACTGAAGCTTTCTTT
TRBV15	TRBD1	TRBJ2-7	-	CATSRGTGGNEQYF	TGTGCCACCAGCAGAGGGACAGGGGGTAACGAGCAGTACTTC
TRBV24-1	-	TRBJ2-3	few	CATSSTGTSTDTQYF	TGTGCCACCAGTAGTACAGGAACAAGCACAGATACGCAGTATTTT
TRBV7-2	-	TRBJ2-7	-	CASSLQVSYEQCF	TGTGCCAGCAGCTTACAGGTCTCCTACGAGCAGTGCTTC
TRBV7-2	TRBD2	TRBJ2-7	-	CASSPQGLAVYEQYF	TGTGCCAGCAGCCCTCAGGGACTAGCGGTGTACGAGCAGTACTTC
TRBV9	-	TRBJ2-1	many	CASSVGRSGRHNEQFF	TGTGCCAGCAGCGTAGGAAGGTCAGGGAGACACAATGAGCAGTTCTTC
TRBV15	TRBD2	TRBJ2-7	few	CATSRVAGGFKQYF	TGTGCCACCAGCAGAGTAGCGGGAGGATTTAAGCAGTACTTC
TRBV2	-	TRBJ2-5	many	CASREKTQYF	TGTGCCAGCAGGGAGAAGACCCAGTACTTC
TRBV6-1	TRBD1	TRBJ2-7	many	CASSEQGQKGEQYF	TGTGCCAGCAGTGAACAGGGACAGAAGGGCGAGCAGTACTTC
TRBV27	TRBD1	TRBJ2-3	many	CASRIQQGADTQYF	TGTGCCAGCAGGATCCAACAGGGGGCAGATACGCAGTATTTT
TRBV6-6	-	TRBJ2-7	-	CASSYTAASYEQYF	TGTGCCAGCAGTTACACGGCAGCCTCCTACGAGCAGTACTTC
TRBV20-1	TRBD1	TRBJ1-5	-	CSARWDRNQPQHF	TGCAGTGCTAGGTGGGACAGAAATCAGCCCCAGCATTTT